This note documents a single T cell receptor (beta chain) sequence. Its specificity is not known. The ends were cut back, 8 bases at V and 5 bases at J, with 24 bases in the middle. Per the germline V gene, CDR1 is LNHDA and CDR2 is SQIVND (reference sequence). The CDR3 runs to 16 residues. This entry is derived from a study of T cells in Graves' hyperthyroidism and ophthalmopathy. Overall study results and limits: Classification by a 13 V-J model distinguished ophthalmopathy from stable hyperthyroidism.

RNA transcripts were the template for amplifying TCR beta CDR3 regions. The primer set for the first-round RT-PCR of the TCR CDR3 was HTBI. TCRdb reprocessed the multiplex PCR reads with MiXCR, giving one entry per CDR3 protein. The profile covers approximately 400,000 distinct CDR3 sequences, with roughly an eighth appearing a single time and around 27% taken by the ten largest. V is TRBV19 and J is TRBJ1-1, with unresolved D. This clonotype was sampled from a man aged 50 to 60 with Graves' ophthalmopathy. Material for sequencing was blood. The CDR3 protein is CASQRRTPGGGTEAFF. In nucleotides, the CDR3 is TGTGCCAGTCAACGCAGAACCCCAGGCGGTGGGACTGAAGCTTTCTTT. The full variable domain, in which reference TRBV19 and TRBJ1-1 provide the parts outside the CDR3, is DGGITQSPKYLFRKEGQNVTLSCEQNLNHDAMYWYRQDPGQGLRLIYYSQIVNDFQKGDIAEGYSVSREKKESFPLTVTSAQKNPTAFYLCASQRRTPGGGTEAFFGQGTRLTVV.